These 14 T cell receptor beta chains originate from one sample sequenced in a study of T-cell memory formation after mild COVID-19. TCRdb recomputed calls from the 5' RACE reads with MiXCR, one row per CDR3 protein. The sample lists 120,000 to 150,000 distinct CDR3 sequences; 15% to 20% were seen once. Material for sequencing was PBMCs or a T cell subset sorted from them (not recorded which). The origin of the receptors is an adult woman who had mild COVID-19 (a few samples of this study predate the infection). Cell type and time point are not known.

This rearrangement joins TRBV30 to TRBJ2-7; a weak D match, TRBD1 (6 bases). The V gene's germline CDR1 is GTSNPN and CDR2 SVGIG (reference sequence). The CDR3 is made up of 13 amino acids. Trimming took off 2 bases at V and 2 bases at J, with 10 bases between the two ends. CDR3 nucleotide sequence: TGTGCCTGGAGTCGAGCAGGGGCCTACGAGCAGTACTTC. Encoded protein: CAWSRAGAYEQYF.

The rearrangement joins TRBV12-3 or TRBV12-4 to TRBJ2-7; possibly TRBD2 for D (6 bases). CDR3 length: 15 amino acids. V was pared by 4 bases and J by 3 bases, with 16 bases between. CDR3 amino acids: CASSSGPTGGYEQYF. The CDR3 DNA reads as TGTGCCAGCAGTTCCGGGCCAACCGGGGGCTACGAGCAGTACTTC.

V and J are TRBV12-3 or TRBV12-4 and TRBJ1-1; TRBD1 is a possible D gene (6 bases). Trimming shortened V by 4 bases and J by 11 bases, and 14 bases separated the two germline ends. CDR3 length: 12 amino acids. CDR3 amino acids: CASSYLGGGAFF. DNA for the CDR3: TGTGCCAGCAGTTATTTAGGGGGAGGTGCTTTCTTT.

This chain uses TRBV6-5 with TRBJ1-6, with 8 bases that match TRBD1. After removal of 2 bases from V and 9 bases from J, the junction contained 6 bases not matched to a gene. The length of the CDR3 is 15 residues. Germline-derived CDR1 and CDR2 are MNHEY and SVGAGI. As DNA, the CDR3 is TGTGCCAGCAGTTACGACAGGGGTATTGGTTCACCCCTCCACTTT. Its protein product is CASSYDRGIGSPLHF.

The genes are TRBV29-1 and TRBJ1-1; a possible D gene is TRBD1 (5 bases). In germline, CDR1 is SQVTM, CDR2 ANQGSEA. V lost 1 base and J lost 6, with 9 bases in between. The CDR3 has 12 residues. CDR3 amino acids: CSVEVGTAEAFF. The DNA for the CDR3 is TGCAGCGTTGAAGTCGGGACCGCTGAAGCTTTCTTT.

This clonotype was recorded a few times. The V call is TRBV2, the J call TRBJ1-4; D unresolved. V lost 6 bases and J 8 bases, leaving 16 bases between the germline ends. This CDR3 is 14 amino acids long. Per germline, CDR1 SNHLY and CDR2 FYNNEI. CDR3 in DNA: TGTGCCAGCAGCCCACAAAAGGCAATGGAAAAACTGTTTTTT. Its protein is CASSPQKAMEKLFF.

This clonotype was observed a handful of times. The V and J genes are TRBV7-2 and TRBJ1-1; maybe TRBD1 (6 bases). Trimming removed 8 bases at V and 3 bases at J, with 13 bases between. Germline V gene sequence: CDR1 SGHTA, CDR2 FQGNSA. The CDR3 loop spans 13 amino acids. CDR3 nucleotide sequence: TGTGCCAGCTATTCTTGGGGGCACACTGAAGCTTTCTTT. It is translated as CASYSWGHTEAFF.

The rearrangement uses TRBV7-3 and TRBJ2-3; the D gene is possibly TRBD2 (6 bases). This CDR3 comprises 15 residues. The germline V gene encodes CDR1 SGHTA and CDR2 FQGTGA. Trimming left V 4 bases short and J 2 bases short, with 13 bases between. In DNA form, the CDR3 reads TGTGCCAGCAGCTCGACGGGGGTCCCCACAGATACGCAGTATTTT. Protein product: CASSSTGVPTDTQYF.

The table lists this clonotype with a few counts. The chain is built from TRBV7-9 and TRBJ1-1; 8 bases are shared with TRBD1. This CDR3 is 16 amino acids long. Germline CDR1 SEHNR, CDR2 FQNEAQ (reference sequence). V lost 5 bases to trimming and J lost 1 base; unmatched junction nucleotides: 9. CDR3 protein: CASSPPPGTGNTEAFF. The CDR3 DNA reads TGTGCCAGCAGCCCCCCGCCGGGGACAGGGAACACTGAAGCTTTCTTT.

This clonotype was recorded a few times. CDR3 region: CASSLVQSQSYNEQFF. As DNA, the CDR3 is TGTGCCAGCAGCTTAGTCCAATCCCAATCCTACAATGAGCAGTTCTTC. The V gene is TRBV7-8, the J gene TRBJ2-1; no definite D call. V dropped 1 base and J dropped 1 base, with 11 bases sitting between them. The length of the CDR3 is 16 residues. Per the germline V gene, CDR1 is SGHVS and CDR2 is FQNEAQ. The complete variable domain, with remaining parts taken from reference TRBV7-8 and TRBJ2-1, reads GAGVSQSPRYKVAKRGQDVALRCDPISGHVSLFWYQQALGQGPEFLTYFQNEAQLDKSGLPSDRFFAERPEGSVSTLKIQRTQQEDSAVYLCASSLVQSQSYNEQFFGPGTRLTVL.

In this sample, this clonotype turned up a few times. The genes are TRBV7-2 and TRBJ2-6, with D unclear. Germline loops: CDR1 SGHTA, CDR2 FQGNSA. The CDR3 consists of 17 residues. V dropped 2 bases and J dropped 0 bases, with 11 bases sitting between them. As DNA, the CDR3 is TGTGCCAGCAGCTTAATGGCAGCGATCTCTGGGGCCAACGTCCTGACTTTC. Encoded protein: CASSLMAAISGANVLTF.

This chain links TRBV2 with TRBJ1-5, with a weak D call TRBD1 (5 bases). CDR1 is SNHLY, CDR2 FYNNEI, per germline. The CDR3 contains 16 residues. Trimming stripped 8 bases from V and 3 bases from J, with 20 bases between. DNA of the CDR3: TGTGCCAGCGCTCGGCTGGGGCAGGCCCTCAATCAGCCCCAGCATTTT. Translating gives CASARLGQALNQPQHF.

There are many counts of this clonotype. V and J are TRBV11-3 and TRBJ2-1; D remains unclear. Trimming pared 0 bases from V and 0 bases from J, leaving 6 bases between. This CDR3 has 15 amino acids. CDR1 is SGHNT, CDR2 YENEEA, per germline. The CDR3 region is CASSLESASYNEQFF. CDR3 nucleotide sequence: TGTGCCAGCAGCTTAGAGTCCGCCTCCTACAATGAGCAGTTCTTC.

This chain uses TRBV29-1 with TRBJ2-1; 12 bases agree with TRBD2. This CDR3 comprises 15 residues. V gave up 5 bases and J gave up 3 bases; unmatched junction bases: 5. From germline, CDR1 is SQVTM and CDR2 ANQGSEA. This CDR3 reads CSVIVLAGGYNEQFF. In DNA, the CDR3 is TGCAGCGTTATCGTACTAGCGGGAGGCTACAATGAGCAGTTCTTC.